These 14 T cell receptor beta chains were all obtained from the same sample, sequenced in a study of blood T cell repertoires in COVID-19. Method: immunoSEQ multiplex PCR; TCRdb's copy keeps in-frame clones and lacks some. The table includes 350,000 to 550,000 clones, approximately 90% detected once. The sample taken for sequencing was PBMCs or T cells enriched from blood (not recorded which). These receptors were taken from a man aged 30 to 45 who had recovered from COVID-19.

The chain is built from TRBV28 and TRBJ1-2, with D perhaps matching TRBD1 (5 bases). Deletions cut 6 bases from V and 4 bases from J, with 12 bases between. This CDR3 region has 13 residues. In germline, CDR1 is MDHEN, CDR2 SYDVKM. This chain's CDR3 is CASRIRDSYGYTF. CDR3 coding DNA: TGTGCCAGCAGAATCAGGGATAGCTATGGCTACACCTTC.

The rearrangement joins TRBV30 to TRBJ1-1; possible D gene TRBD1, 5 bases. The length of the CDR3 is 12 residues. Trimming removed 3 bases from V and 6 bases from J, with 11 bases in between. CDR1 is GTSNPN, CDR2 SVGIG, per germline (reference sequence). The CDR3 DNA follows: TGTGCCTGGAGCCGCAGGGTTTCTGAAGCTTTCTTT. This encodes CAWSRRVSEAFF.

The chain uses TRBV10-2 and TRBJ2-1; no clear D. Germline V gives CDR1 WSHSY, CDR2 SAAADI. V lost 6 bases to trimming and J lost 0 bases, with 6 bases between them. The CDR3 is 13 amino acids. This CDR3 reads CASRGSSYNEQFF. Written as DNA, the CDR3 is TGCGCCAGCAGGGGCAGCTCCTACAATGAGCAGTTCTTC.

This rearrangement joins TRBV27 to TRBJ1-1; possible D gene TRBD1, 5 bases. Germline V lookup: CDR1 MNHEY, CDR2 SMNVEV (reference sequence). Deletions cut 3 bases from V and 5 bases from J, with 13 bases between. CDR3 size: 14 residues. CDR3 sequence (DNA): TGTGCCAGCAGTTTCGCAAGGGGTGCGACTGAAGCTTTCTTT. Translated, it gives CASSFARGATEAFF.

The gene calls are TRBV6-4 and TRBJ1-6, with TRBD1 identical over 10 bases. Per germline, CDR1 MRHNA and CDR2 SNTAGT. This CDR3 is 14 amino acids long. The junction had 4 bases not matched to a gene; V was cut back by 7 bases and J by 7 bases. CDR3 sequence reads: CASIGTGENSPLHF. CDR3 nucleotides: TGTGCCAGCATCGGGACAGGGGAAAATTCACCCCTCCACTTT.

The rearrangement joins TRBV3-1 (or the pseudogene TRBV3-2) to TRBJ1-2; possibly TRBD1 for D (6 bases). The germline V and J ends were trimmed by 2 bases and 8 bases, with 12 bases remaining between them. CDR1 is LGHDT and CDR2 is YNNKEL in the germline V gene (reference sequence). The CDR3 has 13 residues. The CDR3 DNA sequence: TGTGCCAGCAGCCAATTCAGGGGCGTAGGCTACACCTTC. Amino acids: CASSQFRGVGYTF.

V usage is TRBV9 and J usage is TRBJ2-3; 9 nucleotides match TRBD2. V lost 4 bases, J lost 2 bases, and 5 bases stayed unmatched. Per the germline V gene, CDR1 is SGDLS and CDR2 is YYNGEE. The CDR3 runs 15 residues. The chain's CDR3 is CASSPGLANTDTQYF. CDR3 coding DNA: TGTGCCAGCAGCCCGGGACTAGCCAACACAGATACGCAGTATTTT. Combining the CDR3 with reference TRBV9 and TRBJ2-3 gives the whole variable domain DSGVTQTPKHLITATGQRVTLRCSPRSGDLSVYWYQQSLDQGLQFLIQYYNGEERAKGNILERFSAQQFPDLHSELNLSSLELGDSALYFCASSPGLANTDTQYFGPGTRLTVL.

For this clone: Other nucleotide sequences from this sample produce the same CDR3. The chain is built from TRBV7-2 and TRBJ2-7, with a weak D call TRBD2 (6 bases). The CDR3 covers 13 residues. Trimming removed 3 bases from V and 4 bases from J, with 10 bases in between. Germline CDR1 SGHTA, CDR2 FQGNSA. The CDR3 coding sequence is TGTGCCAGCAGCTTGGGACGGGGGTACGAGCAGTACTTC. It encodes CASSLGRGYEQYF.

This chain links TRBV2 with TRBJ1-5; 8 bases map to TRBD1. This CDR3 is 13 amino acids long. V lost 6 bases to trimming and J lost 11 bases; unmatched junction nucleotides: 9. The V gene's germline CDR1 is SNHLY and CDR2 FYNNEI. In DNA form, the CDR3 reads TGTGCCAGCAGAAGGACAGGGATTCAATCCCAGCATTTT. This codes for CASRRTGIQSQHF.

This chain joins TRBV18 and TRBJ2-1; 7 nucleotides align to TRBD2. This CDR3 comprises 14 residues. J lost 6 bases, V lost 5 bases, and 7 bases had no gene match. Germline-derived CDR1 and CDR2 are KGHSH and LQKENI. CDR3 sequence reads: CASSAAGLFNEQFF. The CDR3 bases are TGTGCCAGCTCAGCTGCGGGACTATTCAATGAGCAGTTCTTC.

The chain couples TRBV12-3 or TRBV12-4 to TRBJ2-7, with a possible D match to TRBD1 (6 bases). The germline V and J ends were trimmed by 1 base and 4 bases, with 8 bases remaining between them. The CDR3 contains 13 residues. The CDR3 reads CASSLVRGYEQYF. The CDR3 DNA follows: TGTGCCAGCAGTTTAGTCAGGGGTTACGAGCAGTACTTC.

The chain carries TRBV6-4 and TRBJ1-6; 9 bases are a match to TRBD1. This CDR3 has 15 amino acids. V shed 0 bases and J 12 bases; nucleotides not matched to a gene: 6. Germline V lookup: CDR1 MRHNA, CDR2 SNTAGT. The CDR3 here is CASSDSGTGNRPLHF. CDR3 sequence (DNA): TGTGCCAGCAGTGACTCGGGGACAGGGAATCGACCCCTCCACTTT.

The chain recombines TRBV7-2 with TRBJ2-7; 7 bases map to TRBD1. The J segment lost 0 bases and the V segment lost 3 bases, leaving 2 bases of the junction unmatched. The CDR3 has 14 amino acids. Germline lookup yields CDR1 SGHTA and CDR2 FQGNSA. The CDR3 protein is CASSLRQGSYEQYF. CDR3 DNA sequence: TGTGCCAGCAGCTTGCGACAGGGCTCCTACGAGCAGTACTTC.

This clone was seen a handful of times. The chain recombines TRBV5-1 with TRBJ1-2; 7 bases map to TRBD1. V was clipped by 4 bases and J by 8 bases; unmatched bases: 5. The CDR3 contains 12 residues. The germline CDR1 and CDR2 sequences are SGHRS and YFSETQ. In nucleotides, the CDR3 is TGCGCCAGCAGCATGGACAGGTCCGGCTACACCTTC. Its protein is CASSMDRSGYTF.